This is a list of T cell receptor beta chains from one sample in a study of T cells after yellow fever vaccination. Using its own MiXCR run on the 5' RACE reads, TCRdb lists one record per CDR3 protein. The table shows 280,000 or so distinct CDR3 sequences, with less than 9.5% occurring only once. This specimen was CD4+ T cells sorted from PBMCs, taken 5 days after the yellow fever booster vaccination. All receptors come from a man younger than 30 who received the YFV17D yellow fever vaccine. CDR3s include the opening cysteine and the closing phenylalanine or tryptophan. The size of a clone is reported for some rows only, either as once, few or many, or as a class for expanded clones.

>few|TRBV10-1
CASSESWNTEAFF
>NA|TRBV5-5
CASSLDRGRVAEKLFF
>few|TRBV7-3
CASSLTGGRNQPQHF
>few|TRBV24-1
CATSDSRLEQFF
>few|TRBV12-3/TRBV12-4
CASSSWTDFNYGYTF
>NA|TRBV2
CASNRDTEAFF
>NA|TRBV30
CAWSVRGRTDTQYF
>many|TRBV29-1
CSVGHLGGETQYF
>few|TRBV20-1
CSGTGSNQPQHF
>NA|TRBV12-3/TRBV12-4
CASRAGRVALAFF
>few|TRBV3-1
CASSQGGAEQPQHF
>NA|TRBV10-2
CASSEGGGTGNYGYTF
>few|TRBV7-9
CASSPLRGEAFF
>NA|TRBV20-1
CSARDRISPVRVAQYF
>NA|TRBV7-9
CASSPVVYNEQFF
>few|TRBV7-2
CASSARGGGIVEKLFF
>NA|TRBV7-9
CASSLVYGGEVSPLHF
>NA|TRBV7-2
CASSPGGFLSYEQYF
>NA|TRBV7-2
CASSIIQGARGYTF
>many|TRBV23-1
CASSRSGNTEAFF
>many|TRBV5-5
CASSLDYGDGYTF
>few|TRBV15
CATSRDRLNTEAFF
>NA|TRBV24-1
CATSDQNQPQHF
>many|TRBV5-1
CASSGLERDAFF
>NA|TRBV12-3/TRBV12-4
CASSGPGRNVQFF
>NA|TRBV6-5
CASSYSGGEQYF
>few|TRBV7-8
CASRKGQGANYGYTF
>NA|TRBV21-1
CASSKGGGSGACSYNEQFF
>NA|TRBV9
CASTKARANYGYTF
>NA|TRBV20-1
CSAREGAKDTEAFF
>NA|TRBV12-3/TRBV12-4
CATGRGDTQYF
>NA|TRBV6-2/TRBV6-3
CASSYQGVYGYTF
>many|TRBV20-1
CSARRGGGTEAFF
>few|TRBV19
CASSRGTGTETQYF
>many|TRBV4-1
CASRITGSTNEKLFF
>few|TRBV2
CASSGGLVGTDTQYF
>many|TRBV4-3
CASSLLTSGGVVDTQYF
>few|TRBV7-7
CASSPGQGFEKLFF
>NA|TRBV7-2
CASSSRPGTPYEQYF
>NA|TRBV19
CASSIGSGANVLTF